These 20 T cell receptor beta chains were all obtained from the same sample, sequenced in a study of OX40 agonist ivuxolimab in advanced cancers. Assay: immunoSEQ multiplex PCR; the TCRdb copy retains only in-frame clones and omits some. The sample yields tens of thousands of clones, around 89% seen once. Sample: CD4+ or CD8+ T cells sorted from blood, taken in a trial of the OX40 agonist ivuxolimab. The receptors stem from an adult with an advanced solid tumor such as melanoma, head and neck, liver or kidney cancer.

The rearrangement uses TRBV6-5 and TRBJ1-5, with D unresolved. Trimming left V 8 bases short and J 2 bases short, with 10 bases between. The length of the CDR3 is 13 residues. Germline V gives CDR1 MNHEY, CDR2 SVGAGI. CDR3 sequence (DNA): TGTGCCAGCCGATCCGGGGGCAATCAGCCCCAGCATTTT. It encodes CASRSGGNQPQHF.

This chain links TRBV5-6 with TRBJ2-2; D is ambiguous. The V end lost 3 bases, the J end lost 5 bases, and 20 bases lay between the germline ends. In germline, CDR1 is SGHDT, CDR2 YYEEEE. This CDR3 is built from 17 residues. The CDR3 reads CASSSSYMGFQTGELFF. The CDR3 nucleotides are TGTGCCAGCAGCTCCTCGTATATGGGGTTTCAAACCGGGGAGCTGTTTTTT.

The chain employs TRBV5-1 and TRBJ2-5, with no clear D. The CDR3 length is 13 residues. Germline assignment: CDR1 SGHRS and CDR2 YFSETQ. Trimming pared 2 bases from V and 5 bases from J, leaving 10 bases between. The CDR3 here is CASSLLASETQYF. The CDR3 nucleotides are TGCGCCAGCAGCTTATTAGCTTCGGAGACCCAGTACTTC.

The chain has TRBV27 and TRBJ1-5; unclear D gene. The V gene's germline CDR1 is MNHEY and CDR2 SMNVEV (reference sequence). The CDR3 is 13 amino acids. The germline V and J ends were trimmed by 6 bases and 7 bases, with 13 bases remaining between them. The CDR3 DNA reads as TGTGCCAGCAGCCCCCTCTTCCAACAGCCCCAGCATTTT. This codes for CASSPLFQQPQHF.

V gene TRBV9 combines with J gene TRBJ1-1, with no clear D. Trimming left V 0 bases short and J 1 base short, with 7 bases between. CDR3 size: 14 residues. Looked up from germline, CDR1 is SGDLS and CDR2 is YYNGEE. The CDR3 loop reads CASSVGPRNTEAFF. DNA for the CDR3: TGTGCCAGCAGCGTAGGTCCTAGGAACACTGAAGCTTTCTTT. The variable domain in full, completed from reference TRBV9 and TRBJ1-1, reads DSGVTQTPKHLITATGQRVTLRCSPRSGDLSVYWYQQSLDQGLQFLIQYYNGEERAKGNILERFSAQQFPDLHSELNLSSLELGDSALYFCASSVGPRNTEAFFGQGTRLTVV.

The chain joins TRBV6-6 to TRBJ2-5; no clear D. Between the trimmed V and J ends, which lost 5 bases and 3 bases, there was a span of 13 bases. From germline, CDR1 is MNHNY and CDR2 SVGAGI (reference sequence). The CDR3 loop spans 14 amino acids. CDR3 DNA sequence: TGTGCCAGCAGTACCCACGATGGGGAAGAGACCCAGTACTTC. This translates into CASSTHDGEETQYF.

V and J are TRBV19 and TRBJ1-1; the D gene is possibly TRBD1 (5 bases). Germline V gives CDR1 LNHDA, CDR2 SQIVND (reference sequence). V dropped 5 bases and J dropped 0 bases, with 7 bases sitting between them. The CDR3 spans 13 residues. CDR3 residues: CASSQQVNTEAFF. CDR3 nucleotide sequence: TGTGCCAGTAGTCAACAGGTGAACACTGAAGCTTTCTTT.

The chain has TRBV5-1 and TRBJ1-5; 10 positions match TRBD1. Germline trimming cut 5 bases from V and 5 bases from J; bases unmatched to any gene: 7. Germline V gene sequence: CDR1 SGHRS, CDR2 YFSETQ. CDR3 length equals 15 residues. The CDR3 region is CASRLGTGEDQPQHF. CDR3 DNA: TGCGCCAGCAGGCTTGGGACAGGGGAGGATCAGCCCCAGCATTTT.

This chain uses TRBV9 with TRBJ2-2; 8 nucleotides align to TRBD2. CDR3 length: 16 residues. J gave up 1 base and V 2 bases, and 4 bases lay outside the gene matches. Germline-derived CDR1 and CDR2 are SGDLS and YYNGEE. DNA of the CDR3: TGTGCCAGCAGCGTTAGCGGGGCCCTGAACACCGGGGAGCTGTTTTTT. It specifies CASSVSGALNTGELFF.

This chain uses TRBV18 with TRBJ1-1, with 7 bases identical to TRBD1. The CDR3 is 15 amino acids. CDR1 and CDR2 (germline): KGHSH, LQKENI. V lost 6 bases and J lost 4; bases outside the gene matches: 11. The CDR3 reads CASSLRGGRGTEAFF. The CDR3 nucleotides read TGTGCCAGCTCCCTCAGGGGGGGAAGGGGCACTGAAGCTTTCTTT.

The chain carries TRBV4-2 and TRBJ1-3, with D maybe TRBD1 (6 bases). CDR1 and CDR2 from the germline V gene are LGHNA and YNFKEQ. The CDR3 totals 16 residues. Between the trimmed V and J ends, which lost 1 base and 0 bases, there was a span of 10 bases. The CDR3: CASSQATGNSGNTIYF. CDR3 bases: TGTGCCAGCAGCCAAGCAACAGGGAACTCTGGAAACACCATATATTTT.

The CDR3 DNA sequence: TGTGCCTGGAGCCGGGGTTTCTATGGCTACACCTTC. Its protein is CAWSRGFYGYTF. The chain uses TRBV30 and TRBJ1-2; D unresolved. Trimming took 3 bases from V and 4 from J, leaving 9 bases between them. CDR1 is GTSNPN, CDR2 SVGIG, per germline (reference sequence). The CDR3 consists of 12 residues.

The rearrangement joins TRBV6-5 to TRBJ1-1; no firm D call. Trimming cost V 10 bases and J 3 bases, with 12 bases left between them. CDR1 MNHEY and CDR2 SVGAGI come from the germline V gene. CDR3 length equals 12 residues. DNA for the CDR3: TGTGCCACCCATCTTCGGGACACTGAAGCTTTCTTT. Translating gives CATHLRDTEAFF.

The chain employs TRBV19 and TRBJ1-5; D not resolved. This CDR3 comprises 15 residues. Germline CDR1 and CDR2: LNHDA and SQIVND (reference sequence). V was clipped by 5 bases and J by 2 bases, with 13 bases between them. The CDR3 loop is CASSPLREGNQPQHF. CDR3 bases: TGTGCCAGTAGTCCCCTGAGAGAAGGCAATCAGCCCCAGCATTTT.

This clone was found once. This chain connects TRBV19 to TRBJ2-5, with TRBD1 identical over 10 bases. There are 16 residues in the CDR3. The trim removed 7 bases at V and 0 bases at J, leaving 8 bases unmatched. The V gene's germline CDR1 is LNHDA and CDR2 SQIVND (reference sequence). CDR3 sequence: CASKPLGTGDQETQYF. As DNA, the CDR3 is TGTGCCAGTAAGCCTTTGGGGACAGGGGACCAAGAGACCCAGTACTTC.

The chain combines TRBV6-1 with TRBJ2-7; TRBD1 matches 7 bases. After removal of 6 bases from V and 3 bases from J, the junction contained 11 bases not matched to a gene. Germline CDR1 MNHNS, CDR2 SASEGT. The CDR3 length is 15 residues. The CDR3 is CASSQDRASLYEQYF. As DNA, the CDR3 is TGTGCCAGCAGCCAAGACAGGGCTAGCCTCTACGAGCAGTACTTC.

On this clone: Within the sample, other DNA sequences also encode this same CDR3. The chain employs TRBV30 and TRBJ2-5, with 9 bases that match TRBD2. This CDR3 is built from 13 residues. Germline CDR1 GTSNPN, CDR2 SVGIG (reference sequence). Trimming cost V 3 bases and J 5 bases; bases outside gene matches: 4. CDR3 bases: TGTGCCTGGAGGGGCGGGGGGGATGAGACCCAGTACTTC. Encoded protein: CAWRGGGDETQYF.

This clone was observed once. The V call is TRBV5-1, the J call TRBJ1-6; perhaps TRBD1 as D (5 bases). This CDR3 region has 15 residues. The germline V gene encodes CDR1 SGHRS and CDR2 YFSETQ. Trimming stripped 0 bases from V and 5 bases from J, with 9 bases between. Written as DNA, the CDR3 is TGCGCCAGCAGCTTGGGTACAGGAAATAATTCACCCCTCCACTTT. Translated: CASSLGTGNNSPLHF.

This chain links TRBV5-6 with TRBJ1-4, with 10 positions matching TRBD1. V lost 4 bases and J lost 6; bases outside the gene matches: 9. Germline V gene sequence: CDR1 SGHDT, CDR2 YYEEEE. This CDR3 has 16 residues. CDR3 loop: CASSRRTGGGHEKLFF. As DNA, the CDR3 is TGTGCCAGCAGCCGACGGACAGGGGGAGGTCATGAAAAACTGTTTTTT. The full variable domain, with the rest looked up from reference TRBV5-6 and TRBJ1-4, is DAGVTQSPTHLIKTRGQQVTLRCSPKSGHDTVSWYQQALGQGPQFIFQYYEEEERQRGNFPDRFSGHQFPNYSSELNVNALLLGDSALYLCASSRRTGGGHEKLFFGSGTQLSVL.

V is TRBV29-1 and J is TRBJ2-3; D might be TRBD1 (5 bases). The CDR3 runs 13 residues. V lost 7 bases, J lost 1 base, and 12 bases lay in between. Germline CDR1 reads SQVTM; CDR2 reads ANQGSEA. CDR3: CSAQGVGTDTQYF. The CDR3 DNA is TGCAGCGCCCAAGGGGTTGGCACAGATACGCAGTATTTT.